This entry concerns a single T cell receptor (beta chain). This sample was included in a study of T cell changes during pregnancy in multiple sclerosis. Assay used: immunoSEQ multiplex PCR; TCRdb lists only in-frame clones, some missing. Among fewer than 55,000 clones, about nine tenths were seen once, and the ten largest hold around 0.5%. There are 16 residues in the CDR3. Germline-derived CDR1 and CDR2 are GTSNPN and SVGIG (reference sequence). J lost 3 bases, V lost 3 bases, and 6 bases had no gene match. This chain links TRBV30 with TRBJ2-6; 9 nucleotides line up with TRBD2. This TCR derives from a female donor with multiple sclerosis, enrolled in a pregnancy study. The source was CD4+ T cells from peripheral blood mononuclear cells, collected in the third trimester of pregnancy. The CDR3 region has the DNA TGTGCCTGGAGAATTCTAGCGGGAATTGGGGCCAACGTCCTGACTTTC. Amino acids: CAWRILAGIGANVLTF.